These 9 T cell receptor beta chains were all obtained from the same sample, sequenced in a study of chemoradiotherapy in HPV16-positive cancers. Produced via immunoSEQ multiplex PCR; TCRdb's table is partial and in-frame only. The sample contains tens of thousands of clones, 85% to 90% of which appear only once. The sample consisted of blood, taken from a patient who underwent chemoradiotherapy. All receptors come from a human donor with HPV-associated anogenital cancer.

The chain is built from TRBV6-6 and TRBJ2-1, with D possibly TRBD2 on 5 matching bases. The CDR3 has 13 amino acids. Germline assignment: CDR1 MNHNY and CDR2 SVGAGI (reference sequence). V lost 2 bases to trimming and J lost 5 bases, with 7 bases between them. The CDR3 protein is CASSYGGNNEQFF. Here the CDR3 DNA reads TGTGCCAGCAGTTACGGAGGTAACAATGAGCAGTTCTTC.

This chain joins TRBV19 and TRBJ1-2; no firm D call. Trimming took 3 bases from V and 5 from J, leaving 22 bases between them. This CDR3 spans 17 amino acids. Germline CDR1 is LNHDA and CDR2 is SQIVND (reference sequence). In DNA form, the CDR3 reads TGTGCCAGTAGTATCCGGGCCGCGCTGGAGAGAGGGTATGGCTACACCTTC. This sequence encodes CASSIRAALERGYGYTF.

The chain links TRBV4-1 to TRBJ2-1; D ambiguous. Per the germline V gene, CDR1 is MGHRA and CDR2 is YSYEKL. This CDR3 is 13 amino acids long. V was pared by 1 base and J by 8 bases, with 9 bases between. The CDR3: CASSQVRDDEQFF. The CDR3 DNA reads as TGCGCCAGCAGCCAAGTTAGGGATGATGAGCAGTTCTTC.

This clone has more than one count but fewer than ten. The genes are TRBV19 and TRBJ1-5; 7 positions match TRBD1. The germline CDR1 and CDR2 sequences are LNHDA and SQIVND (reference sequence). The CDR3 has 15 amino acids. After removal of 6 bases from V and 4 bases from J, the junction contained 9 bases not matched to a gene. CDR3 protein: CASSTGTEPNQPQHF. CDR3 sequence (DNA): TGTGCCAGTAGCACCGGGACAGAACCTAATCAGCCCCAGCATTTT.

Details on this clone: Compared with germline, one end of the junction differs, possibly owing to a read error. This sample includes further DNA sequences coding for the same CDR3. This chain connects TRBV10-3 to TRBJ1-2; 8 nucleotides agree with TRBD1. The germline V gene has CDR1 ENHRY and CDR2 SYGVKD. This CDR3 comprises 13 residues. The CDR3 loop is CAIRTGTGDGYTF. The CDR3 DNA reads TGTGCTATCAGGACCGGGACAGGCGATGGCTACACCTTC.

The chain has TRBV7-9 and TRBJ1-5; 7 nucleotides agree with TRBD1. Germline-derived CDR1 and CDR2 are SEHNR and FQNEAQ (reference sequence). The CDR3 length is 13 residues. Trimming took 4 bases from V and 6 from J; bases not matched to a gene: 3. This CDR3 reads CASSSGTVQPQHF. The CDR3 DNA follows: TGTGCCAGCAGCTCCGGGACAGTTCAGCCCCAGCATTTT.

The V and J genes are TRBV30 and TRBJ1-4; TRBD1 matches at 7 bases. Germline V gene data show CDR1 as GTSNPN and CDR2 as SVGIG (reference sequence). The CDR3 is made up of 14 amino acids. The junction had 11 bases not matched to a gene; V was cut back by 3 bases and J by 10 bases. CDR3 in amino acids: CAWRNRGGGGKLFF. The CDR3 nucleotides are TGTGCCTGGAGGAACAGGGGTGGGGGTGGAAAACTGTTTTTT.

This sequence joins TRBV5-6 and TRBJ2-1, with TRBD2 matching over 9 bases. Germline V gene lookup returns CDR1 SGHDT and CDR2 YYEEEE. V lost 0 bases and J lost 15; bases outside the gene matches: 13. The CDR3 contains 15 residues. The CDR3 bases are TGTGCCAGCAGCTTGGCCTCCATCGTTAGCGGGGGTTCGTTCTTC. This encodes CASSLASIVSGGSFF. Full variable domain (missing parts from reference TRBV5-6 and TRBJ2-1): DAGVTQSPTHLIKTRGQQVTLRCSPKSGHDTVSWYQQALGQGPQFIFQYYEEEERQRGNFPDRFSGHQFPNYSSELNVNALLLGDSALYLCASSLASIVSGGSFFGPGTRLTVL.

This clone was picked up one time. CDR3 in amino acids: CASSSGEGSKVQYF. The CDR3, as DNA: TGTGCCAGCAGTTCAGGGGAGGGAAGTAAGGTGCAGTACTTC. The V call is TRBV6-5, the J call TRBJ2-7, with TRBD2 as a possible D gene (7 bases). The CDR3 covers 14 residues. Deletions cut 4 bases from V and 9 bases from J, with 19 bases between. Per germline, CDR1 MNHEY and CDR2 SVGAGI.